Included here is one TCR beta chain sequence, with context. This specimen comes from a study of blood T cell repertoires in COVID-19. Across the whole study: Samples taken during acute and convalescent COVID-19 were collected in the United States, Italy and Spain. From T cells, B-cell-depleted T cells, or PBMCs came the material, which was cDNA or gDNA.

As originally analysed: Quantification of nucleated cells was approximated via reference gene primer amplification. Sequencing used immunoSEQ multiplex PCR; TCRdb keeps in-frame clones, though not all of them. The DNA was the basis for D and trimming; V, J and clone size are from that table. The sample records tens of thousands of clones, 75% to 90% being singletons. J lost 7 bases, V lost 5 bases, and 9 bases had no gene match. This CDR3 contains 16 residues. Germline values: CDR1 SGHTA, CDR2 FQGNSA. Sequenced input: peripheral blood. The V gene is TRBV7-2, the J gene TRBJ1-5, with TRBD1 matching 12 bases. The sequence was collected from a human donor in a cohort sampled during active COVID-19. CDR3 residues: CASSVDPGTGGQPQHF. In nucleotides, the CDR3 is TGTGCCAGCAGCGTAGACCCGGGGACAGGGGGCCAGCCCCAGCATTTT.